This TCR beta chain came from a study of blood T cell repertoires in COVID-19. On the study more broadly: Acute-phase and convalescent COVID-19 samples originated in the United States, Italy and Spain. Sources were T cells, B-cell-depleted T cells, or PBMCs; the material itself was cDNA or gDNA.

J was trimmed by 2 bases and V by 7 bases; bases with no gene match: 16. Germline CDR1 and CDR2: SNHLY and FYNNEI. This CDR3 has 17 amino acids. In the study's own analysis: From reference gene primer amplification, estimates of nucleated cell counts were derived. Only in-frame clones appear in the TCRdb table, and some are missing; sequencing was by immunoSEQ multiplex PCR. The V and J calls and the clone size are those of that table, but D and trimming were determined from the DNA. The sample consists of roughly 480,000 clones, 89% of them appearing once. This clone was seen only once. The Seattle patients joined while their infection was active and were tracked longitudinally afterward.

Sequenced material: peripheral blood. The TCR originated in a man aged 18 to 35 with COVID-19, enrolled during active disease. The gene calls are TRBV2 and TRBJ1-2; 7 bases line up with TRBD1. CDR3 residues: CASTLSGGDRVNYGYTF. The CDR3 DNA sequence: TGTGCCAGCACCCTGAGTGGGGGTGACAGGGTCAACTATGGCTACACCTTC.